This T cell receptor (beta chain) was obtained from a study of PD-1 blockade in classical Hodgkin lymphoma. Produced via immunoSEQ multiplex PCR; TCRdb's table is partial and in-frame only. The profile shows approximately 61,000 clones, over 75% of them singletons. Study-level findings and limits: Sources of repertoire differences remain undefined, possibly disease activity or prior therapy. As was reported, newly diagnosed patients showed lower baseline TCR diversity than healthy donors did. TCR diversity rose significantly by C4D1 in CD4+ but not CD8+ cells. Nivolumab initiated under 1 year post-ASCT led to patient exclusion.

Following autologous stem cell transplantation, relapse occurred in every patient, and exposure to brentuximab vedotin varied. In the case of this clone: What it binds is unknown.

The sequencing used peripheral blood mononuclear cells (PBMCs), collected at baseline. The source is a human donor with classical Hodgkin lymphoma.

As DNA, the CDR3 is TGTGCCAGCAGCCCTGGGATCTATGGCTACACCTTC. It translates to CASSPGIYGYTF. The rearrangement uses TRBV2 and TRBJ1-2; D is ambiguous. Trimming stripped 6 bases from V and 4 bases from J, with 9 bases between. The germline V gene encodes CDR1 SNHLY and CDR2 FYNNEI. This CDR3 region has 12 residues.